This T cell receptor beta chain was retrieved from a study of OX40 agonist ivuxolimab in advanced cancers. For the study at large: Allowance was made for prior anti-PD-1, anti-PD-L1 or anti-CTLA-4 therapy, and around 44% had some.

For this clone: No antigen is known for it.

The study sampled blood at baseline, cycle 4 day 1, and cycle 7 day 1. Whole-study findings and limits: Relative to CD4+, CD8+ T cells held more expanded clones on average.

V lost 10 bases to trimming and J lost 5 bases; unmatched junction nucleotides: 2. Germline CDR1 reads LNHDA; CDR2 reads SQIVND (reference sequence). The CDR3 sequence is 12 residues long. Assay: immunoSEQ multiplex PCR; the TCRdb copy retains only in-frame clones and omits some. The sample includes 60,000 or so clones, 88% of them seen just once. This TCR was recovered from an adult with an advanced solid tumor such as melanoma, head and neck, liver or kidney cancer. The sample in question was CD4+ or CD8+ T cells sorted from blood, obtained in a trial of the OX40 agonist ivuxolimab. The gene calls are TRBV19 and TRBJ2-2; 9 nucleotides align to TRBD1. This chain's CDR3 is CATDRGTGELFF. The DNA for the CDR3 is TGTGCCACCGACAGGGGGACCGGGGAGCTGTTTTTT.